A selection of T cell receptor beta chains follows, all from one sample in a study of blood T cell repertoires in COVID-19. Repertoires were generated with immunoSEQ multiplex PCR, while TCRdb's copy carries only in-frame clones and drops some. In the table there are more than 200,000 clones, approximately 91% of which are singletons. Material for sequencing was peripheral blood. The receptors here all came from a woman aged 40 to 55 who had recovered from COVID-19. Each CDR3 is given with its conserved first and last residue. The D gene is left open where the match is weak. Clone size is not always given. Where it is, it says once, few, many or a class for expanded clones.

j_gene,abundance,v_gene,d_gene,len,CDR3aa,CDR3nt
TRBJ1-6,.,TRBV5-8,.,14,CASGAGRVGSPLHF,TGTGCCAGCGGGGCCGGCAGGGTGGGTTCACCCCTCCACTTT
TRBJ2-7,.,TRBV28,TRBD2,13,CASSLSGGDEQYF,TGTGCCAGCAGTTTATCGGGGGGGGACGAGCAGTACTTC
TRBJ1-2,.,TRBV6-6,TRBD1,15,CASSQRQGQDYGYTF,TGTGCCAGCAGCCAAAGACAGGGACAGGACTATGGCTACACCTTC
TRBJ1-6,.,TRBV7-8,TRBD1,16,CASSLASGTGTAPLHF,TGTGCCAGCAGCTTAGCGTCGGGGACAGGGACAGCACCCCTCCACTTT
TRBJ2-2,.,TRBV11-3,.,15,CASSLGTVHTGELFF,TGTGCCAGCAGCTTAGGGACAGTCCACACCGGGGAGCTGTTTTTT
TRBJ2-6,.,TRBV27,TRBD1,17,CASSRGQYSSGANVLTF,TGTGCCAGCAGCCGGGGACAGTATAGCTCTGGGGCCAACGTCCTGACTTTC
TRBJ2-1,.,TRBV7-2,.,15,CASNRVSAGGNEQFF,TGTGCCAGCAACCGGGTTAGCGCGGGTGGAAATGAGCAGTTCTTC
TRBJ2-5,.,TRBV6-5,TRBD2,15,CASSRTSGVMETQYF,TGTGCCAGCAGTCGGACTAGCGGGGTTATGGAGACCCAGTACTTC
TRBJ2-6,.,TRBV4-3,.,16,CASSQDRVLGANVLTF,TGCGCCAGCAGCCAAGATCGGGTACTCGGGGCCAACGTCCTGACTTTC
TRBJ1-6,few,TRBV7-6,.,15,CASSLAGQNNSPLHF,TGTGCCAGCAGCTTAGCGGGGCAAAATAATTCACCCCTCCACTTT
TRBJ2-2,.,TRBV6-5,TRBD2,15,CASSPSGRSTGELFF,TGTGCCAGCAGTCCGAGCGGGAGGTCCACCGGGGAGCTGTTTTTT
TRBJ2-1,.,TRBV28,TRBD1,15,CASSTPGTGMDEQFF,TGTGCCAGCAGTACACCCGGGACAGGGATGGATGAGCAGTTCTTC
TRBJ2-1,.,TRBV5-4,.,15,CASSSRGGVGNEQFF,TGTGCCAGCAGCTCTAGGGGGGGAGTCGGGAATGAGCAGTTCTTC
TRBJ1-2,.,TRBV5-5,TRBD1,17,CASSLAFLTGTAYGYTF,TGTGCCAGCAGCTTGGCCTTCTTGACAGGGACTGCCTATGGCTACACCTTC
TRBJ1-5,few,TRBV28,.,16,CASRPRQLDRNQPQHF,TGTGCCAGCAGACCCCGACAGCTCGACCGCAATCAGCCCCAGCATTTT
TRBJ2-1,once,TRBV12-5,.,15,CASGFGLRGGDEQFF,TGTGCTAGTGGTTTCGGCCTCCGAGGGGGGGATGAGCAGTTCTTC
TRBJ2-7,.,TRBV19,TRBD2,17,CASSTPYSGRAVDEQYF,TGTGCCAGTAGTACGCCTTATAGCGGGAGGGCCGTGGACGAGCAGTACTTC
TRBJ2-1,.,TRBV24-1,TRBD2,19,CATSDSSTSGGHSYNEQFF,TGTGCCACCAGTGACTCGTCCACTAGCGGGGGACACTCCTACAATGAGCAGTTCTTC
TRBJ1-5,.,TRBV5-6,.,13,CASSFSRGEAQHF,TGTGCCAGCAGCTTTTCTCGAGGTGAGGCCCAGCATTTT
TRBJ2-7,.,TRBV18,TRBD1,15,CASSQTGGSSYEQYF,TGTGCCAGCTCCCAGACAGGGGGTAGCTCCTACGAGCAGTACTTC
TRBJ2-3,few,TRBV3-1/TRBV3-2,TRBD2,15,CASRASGGAADTQYF,TGTGCCAGCAGGGCTAGCGGGGGGGCGGCAGATACGCAGTATTTT
TRBJ1-2,.,TRBV5-1,.,16,CASSPRTASLNYGYTF,TGCGCCAGCAGCCCTCGGACAGCCTCTCTTAACTATGGCTACACCTTC
TRBJ2-7,.,TRBV28,TRBD1,14,CASFGTGGTYEQYF,TGTGCCAGTTTCGGGACAGGGGGGACCTACGAGCAGTACTTC
TRBJ1-6,once,TRBV7-2,.,16,CASSHLPGTLARPLHF,TGTGCCAGCAGCCACCTCCCGGGGACTCTGGCGCGGCCCCTCCACTTT
TRBJ2-5,.,TRBV19,TRBD2,17,CASRPGRAGGYQETQYF,TGTGCCAGTAGGCCAGGGAGAGCGGGAGGGTACCAAGAGACCCAGTACTTC
TRBJ1-6,.,TRBV5-4,.,14,CASSLELSNSPLHF,TGTGCCAGCAGCTTGGAGCTGTCGAATTCACCCCTCCACTTT
TRBJ1-2,.,TRBV29-1,TRBD1,14,CSVIDRASNYGYTF,TGCAGCGTTATCGACAGGGCGTCTAACTATGGCTACACCTTC
TRBJ2-5,.,TRBV7-2,TRBD2,14,CASSRGDPRETQYF,TGTGCCAGCAGCCGGGGGGACCCAAGAGAAACCCAGTACTTC
TRBJ2-3,.,TRBV4-3,TRBD2,17,CASSRVGLAGVSDTQYF,TGCGCCAGCAGCCGGGTTGGACTAGCGGGAGTGTCAGATACGCAGTATTTT
TRBJ1-5,.,TRBV3-1/TRBV3-2,.,15,CASSQAGGFNQPQHF,TGTGCCAGCAGCCAAGCGGGGGGCTTTAATCAGCCCCAGCATTTT
TRBJ1-5,few,TRBV10-2,TRBD1,15,CASSERDRSNQPQHF,TGCGCCAGCAGTGAAAGGGACAGGAGCAATCAGCCCCAGCATTTT
TRBJ2-2,.,TRBV28,TRBD2,21,CASSSDELAGGRLEGTGELFF,TGTGCCAGCAGTTCAGACGAACTAGCGGGGGGACGCCTTGAGGGCACCGGGGAGCTGTTTTTT
TRBJ2-2,.,TRBV15,.,14,CATRETKFTGELFF,TGTGCCACCAGGGAAACTAAGTTCACCGGGGAGCTGTTTTTT
TRBJ1-6,.,TRBV18,TRBD1,15,CASSPLGTDSSPLHF,TGTGCCAGCTCACCATTGGGGACAGACTCTTCACCCCTCCACTTT
TRBJ1-3,.,TRBV7-6,TRBD1,18,CASSLAPDRDRSGNTIYF,TGTGCCAGCAGCTTAGCGCCTGACAGGGACCGCTCTGGAAACACCATATATTTT
TRBJ1-6,few,TRBV12-2,.,17,CASRLDLRTAANSPLHF,TGTGCAAGTCGCTTAGATTTGAGGACAGCGGCTAATTCACCCCTCCACTTT
TRBJ1-2,.,TRBV15,.,16,CATSRVGDILNYGYTF,TGTGCCACCAGCAGAGTCGGGGACATCCTTAACTATGGCTACACCTTC
TRBJ1-1,.,TRBV19,.,15,CASSGPWETHTEAFF,TGTGCCAGTAGTGGGCCGTGGGAGACGCACACTGAAGCTTTCTTT
TRBJ2-1,many,TRBV18,.,15,CASSPIPSTVNEQFF,TGTGCCAGCTCACCAATCCCTTCGACAGTGAATGAGCAGTTCTTC
TRBJ1-2,.,TRBV2,TRBD1,15,CASSLDRGRAYGYTF,TGTGCCAGCAGCTTGGACAGGGGGCGCGCTTATGGCTACACCTTC
TRBJ1-6,.,TRBV6-2/TRBV6-3,.,12,CASSYYNSPLHF,TGTGCCAGCAGCTACTATAATTCACCCCTCCACTTT
TRBJ2-7,.,TRBV4-2,TRBD2,16,CASSQETSGRSYEQYF,TGTGCCAGCAGCCAAGAAACTAGCGGGAGGTCCTACGAGCAGTACTTC
TRBJ2-2,.,TRBV19,TRBD1,16,CASSEGQGWITGELFF,TGTGCCAGTAGTGAAGGACAGGGGTGGATAACCGGGGAGCTGTTTTTT
TRBJ1-1,.,TRBV18,.,15,CASSPPRGGNTEAFF,TGTGCCAGCTCACCACCACGGGGTGGGAACACTGAAGCTTTCTTT
TRBJ2-7,.,TRBV18,TRBD1,14,CASSSTGGTYEQYF,TGTGCCAGCTCATCGACAGGGGGAACCTACGAGCAGTACTTC
TRBJ2-5,.,TRBV3-1/TRBV3-2,.,15,CASSQDQQDRETQYF,TGTGCCAGCAGCCAAGATCAGCAGGATCGGGAGACCCAGTACTTC
TRBJ1-2,.,TRBV7-3,.,13,CASSVQGGYGYTF,TGTGCCAGCAGCGTACAGGGAGGGTATGGCTACACCTTC
TRBJ2-1,.,TRBV2,TRBD2,15,CASSDSLAGVDEQFF,TGTGCCAGCAGTGATTCTCTAGCGGGAGTGGATGAGCAGTTCTTC
TRBJ2-1,.,TRBV10-3,.,12,CAISAAAGGQFF,TGTGCCATCTCTGCGGCGGCGGGTGGGCAGTTCTTC
TRBJ1-3,.,TRBV7-2,TRBD1,16,CASSRIDRALGNTIYF,TGTGCCAGCAGCCGTATAGACAGGGCACTCGGAAACACCATATATTTT
TRBJ1-2,.,TRBV7-2,.,14,CASSFLSPDSGYTF,TGTGCCAGCAGTTTTCTTAGTCCAGACTCTGGCTACACCTTC
TRBJ2-1,.,TRBV19,.,14,CASSIALGGNEQFF,TGTGCCAGTAGTATAGCTCTCGGGGGCAATGAGCAGTTCTTC
TRBJ1-1,.,TRBV5-1,TRBD1,15,CASRGQGVINTEAFF,TGCGCCAGCAGAGGACAGGGGGTAATCAACACTGAAGCTTTCTTT
TRBJ2-7,once,TRBV27,.,14,CASSLSGAGIEQYF,TGTGCCAGCAGTTTATCGGGGGCCGGGATCGAGCAGTACTTC